The next 17 T cell receptor beta chains were all read from a single sample in a study of CD8+ T cells in alopecia areata (dated by TCRdb to 2016 to 2019). The time point label on this specimen signifies: 24 weeks on oral tofacitinib. The sample's treatment or condition label, decoded: oral pan-JAK inhibitor, 5-10 mg twice daily. To prepare the library, the immunoSEQ multiplex PCR assay was applied. For TCR sequencing, RNA was extracted from every sample and reverse transcribed into cDNA to serve as template. TCRdb took over this immuneACCESS table, retaining in-frame rearrangements with V and J assigned. Such tables are incomplete; in checked studies, under half of the missing clones stem from an unresolved V gene, and the remainder is unexplained. In this sample the table shows 100,000 to 120,000 clones, roughly three fifths of which occur a single time. About 3.2% of the sample is held by the ten biggest clonotypes.

The sequencing used CD4+ T cells sorted from blood, collected at week 24, from a patient treated with tofacitinib. Receptors were obtained from a human donor with alopecia areata.

The CDR3 nucleotides read TGTGCCAGCAGCCATTTAGCGGGGGGCTCCTACAATGAGCAGTTCTTC. Protein product: CASSHLAGGSYNEQFF. The chain links TRBV4-2 to TRBJ2-1; 10 bases fit TRBD2. The length of the CDR3 is 16 residues. Trimming cost V 3 bases and J 0 bases; bases outside gene matches: 2. The germline V gene encodes CDR1 LGHNA and CDR2 YNFKEQ.

V and J are TRBV19 and TRBJ2-1; a possible D gene is TRBD1 (6 bases). Trimming took 8 bases from V and 3 from J, leaving 14 bases between them. The CDR3 extends over 14 amino acids. Germline V lookup: CDR1 LNHDA, CDR2 SQIVND (reference sequence). CDR3 nucleotides: TGTGCCAGTTCGAAGAGGGGGAACTACAATGAGCAGTTCTTC. This codes for CASSKRGNYNEQFF.

This chain links TRBV10-3 with TRBJ1-1; perhaps TRBD1 as D (6 bases). The CDR3 contains 15 residues. V was pared by 4 bases and J by 5 bases, with 17 bases between. Germline loops: CDR1 ENHRY, CDR2 SYGVKD. The CDR3 coding sequence is TGTGCCATCAGTGGACAGGCTTCCACCCCAACTGAAGCTTTCTTT. Translating it yields CAISGQASTPTEAFF.

V and J are TRBV9 and TRBJ2-4; D uncertain. The length of the CDR3 is 15 residues. V was shortened by 0 bases and J by 2 bases, with 9 bases between the two germline ends. CDR1 and CDR2 from the germline V gene are SGDLS and YYNGEE. Written as DNA, the CDR3 is TGTGCCAGCAGCGTAGGATGGGCCACCAAAAACATTCAGTACTTC. Protein: CASSVGWATKNIQYF.

The V and J genes are TRBV25-1 and TRBJ2-4, with D perhaps TRBD1 (7 bases). This CDR3 region has 16 residues. Germline V gene data show CDR1 as MGHDK and CDR2 as SYGVNS. Trimming left V 6 bases short and J 2 bases short, with 17 bases between. This CDR3 is CASSEGGGWSKNIQYF. CDR3 in DNA: TGTGCCAGCAGCGAAGGAGGGGGCTGGTCCAAAAACATTCAGTACTTC.

This clone has just a few counts. The rearrangement joins TRBV5-1 to TRBJ1-2; no reliable D call. The CDR3 runs 12 residues. The V gene lost 1 base and the J gene lost 8 bases, with 9 bases spanning the gap. Germline lookup yields CDR1 SGHRS and CDR2 YFSETQ. CDR3 in amino acids: CASSLTDEGYTF. CDR3 DNA: TGCGCCAGCAGCTTGACGGACGAAGGCTACACCTTC.

The chain is built from TRBV7-9 and TRBJ1-5; 8 bases map to TRBD1. Trimming at V came to 2 bases and at J to 4 bases, leaving 7 bases not matched to a gene. Looked up from germline, CDR1 is SEHNR and CDR2 is FQNEAQ (reference sequence). CDR3 length: 16 residues. In nucleotides, the CDR3 is TGTGCCAGCAGCTTATCCGGTGACAGGGGAAATCAGCCCCAGCATTTT. This codes for CASSLSGDRGNQPQHF.

With regard to this clone: The junction does not match germline at one end; this may be a read error. Written as DNA, the CDR3 is TGTGCCTGGAGTGTAAGGAGGCTGAACACCGGGGAGCTGTTCTTT. The encoded protein is CAWSVRRLNTGELFF. V is TRBV30 and J is TRBJ2-2; D might be TRBD2 (5 bases). This CDR3 has 15 amino acids. The germline gives CDR1 GTSNPN, CDR2 SVGIG (reference sequence).

The V gene is TRBV9, the J gene TRBJ1-6, with no clear D. The CDR3 covers 14 residues. Germline loops: CDR1 SGDLS, CDR2 YYNGEE. Trimming cost V 0 bases and J 9 bases, with 10 bases left between them. Here the CDR3 DNA reads TGTGCCAGCAGCGTAGTCGGGCTGGGTTCACCCCTCCACTTT. Translated: CASSVVGLGSPLHF.

The gene calls are TRBV5-4 and TRBJ2-7; 10 positions agree with TRBD1. The CDR3 runs to 17 residues. V lost 0 bases to trimming and J lost 3 bases; unmatched junction nucleotides: 9. CDR1 is SGHNT, CDR2 YYREEE, per germline (reference sequence). CDR3 protein: CASSLGQGATPLYEQYF. The DNA of the CDR3 is TGTGCCAGCAGCTTGGGACAGGGGGCAACGCCCCTCTACGAGCAGTACTTC.

The V gene is TRBV7-2, the J gene TRBJ1-2; D is possibly TRBD1 (6 bases). This CDR3 contains 16 residues. Per the germline V gene, CDR1 is SGHTA and CDR2 is FQGNSA. V was clipped by 5 bases and J by 3 bases, with 19 bases between them. The CDR3 DNA reads as TGTGCCAGCAGCCCGGACAGTTCCCGTCCTCACTATGGCTACACCTTC. It encodes CASSPDSSRPHYGYTF.

The chain couples TRBV23-1 to TRBJ1-5; a possible D gene is TRBD1 (5 bases). TRBV23-1 has ORF status, its function being uncertain. Trimming cost V 5 bases and J 3 bases, with 11 bases left between them. This CDR3 has 14 amino acids. In nucleotides, the CDR3 is TGCGCCAGCAGTTGGTACAGGATCAATCAGCCCCAGCATTTT. Amino acid sequence: CASSWYRINQPQHF.

The table lists this clone with a few counts. The gene calls are TRBV7-9 and TRBJ2-5; 8 bases are shared with TRBD2. Germline V gene sequence: CDR1 SEHNR, CDR2 FQNEAQ (reference sequence). This CDR3 is built from 12 residues. The ends lost 7 bases at V and 5 bases at J; junction bases unmatched: 3. DNA of the CDR3: TGTGCCAGCACCTCGGGGGGGGAGACCCAGTACTTC. This encodes CASTSGGETQYF.

The gene calls are TRBV9 and TRBJ1-3, with TRBD1 as a possible D gene (5 bases). V dropped 0 bases and J dropped 0 bases, with 7 bases sitting between them. The CDR3 is made up of 15 amino acids. Germline V gene data show CDR1 as SGDLS and CDR2 as YYNGEE. This CDR3 reads CASSVGGLSGNTIYF. The CDR3 bases are TGTGCCAGCAGCGTAGGGGGCCTCTCTGGAAACACCATATATTTT.

This clone appeared many times. V is TRBV7-9 and J is TRBJ1-5, with 11 bases lining up with TRBD1. Trimming at V came to 5 bases and at J to 3 bases, leaving 6 bases not matched to a gene. This CDR3 comprises 16 residues. In germline, CDR1 is SEHNR, CDR2 FQNEAQ (reference sequence). DNA of the CDR3: TGTGCCAGCAGCCCCGGGACAGGGGGTATCAATCAGCCCCAGCATTTT. Its translation is CASSPGTGGINQPQHF.

V gene TRBV5-1 combines with J gene TRBJ2-5, with 10 bases that match TRBD1. V shed 6 bases and J 3 bases; nucleotides not matched to a gene: 8. Germline CDR1 and CDR2: SGHRS and YFSETQ. The CDR3 runs to 15 residues. The DNA of the CDR3 is TGCGCCAGCACTCTCCGCGGACAGGGGGAAGAGACCCAGTACTTC. Its translation: CASTLRGQGEETQYF.

The V gene is TRBV5-4, the J gene TRBJ2-1; D may be TRBD2 (6 bases). Germline V gene data show CDR1 as SGHNT and CDR2 as YYREEE (reference sequence). Trimming pared 0 bases from V and 0 bases from J, leaving 10 bases between. This CDR3 spans 16 amino acids. The DNA for the CDR3 is TGTGCCAGCAGCTTGGAGCGGGCGAGCTCCTACAATGAGCAGTTCTTC. This gives the protein CASSLERASSYNEQFF.